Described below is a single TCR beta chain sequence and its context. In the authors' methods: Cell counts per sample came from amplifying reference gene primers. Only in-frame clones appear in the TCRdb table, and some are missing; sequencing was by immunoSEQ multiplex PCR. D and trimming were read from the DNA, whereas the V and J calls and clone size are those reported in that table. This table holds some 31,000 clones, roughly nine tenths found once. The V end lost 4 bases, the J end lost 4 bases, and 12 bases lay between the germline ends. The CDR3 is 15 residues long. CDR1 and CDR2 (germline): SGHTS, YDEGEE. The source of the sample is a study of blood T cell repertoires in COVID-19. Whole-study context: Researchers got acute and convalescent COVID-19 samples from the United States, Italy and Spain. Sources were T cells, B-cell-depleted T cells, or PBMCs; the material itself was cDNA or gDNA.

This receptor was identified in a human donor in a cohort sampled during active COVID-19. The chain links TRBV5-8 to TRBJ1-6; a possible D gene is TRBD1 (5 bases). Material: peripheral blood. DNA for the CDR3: TGTGCCAGCAGCCGCCAGACAGCGTATAATTCACCCCTCCACTTT. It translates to CASSRQTAYNSPLHF.